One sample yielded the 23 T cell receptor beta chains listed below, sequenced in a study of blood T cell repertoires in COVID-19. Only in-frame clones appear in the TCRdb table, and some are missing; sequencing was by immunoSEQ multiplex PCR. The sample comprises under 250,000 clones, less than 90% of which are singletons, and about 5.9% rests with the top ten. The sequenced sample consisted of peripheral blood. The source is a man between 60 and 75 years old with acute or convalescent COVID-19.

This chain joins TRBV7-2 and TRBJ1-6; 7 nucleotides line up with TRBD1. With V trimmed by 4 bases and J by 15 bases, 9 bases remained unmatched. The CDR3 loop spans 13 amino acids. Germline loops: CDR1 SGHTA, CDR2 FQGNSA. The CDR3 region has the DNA TGTGCCAGCAGCTCCACAGATCGGGACAGCCTCCACTTT. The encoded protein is CASSSTDRDSLHF.

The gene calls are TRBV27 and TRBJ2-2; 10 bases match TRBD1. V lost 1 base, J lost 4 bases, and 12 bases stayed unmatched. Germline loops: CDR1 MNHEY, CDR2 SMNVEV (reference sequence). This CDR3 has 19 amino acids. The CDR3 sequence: CASSLYRQGARLSTGELFF. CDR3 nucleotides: TGTGCCAGCAGTTTATACCGACAGGGGGCACGGCTAAGCACCGGGGAGCTGTTTTTT.

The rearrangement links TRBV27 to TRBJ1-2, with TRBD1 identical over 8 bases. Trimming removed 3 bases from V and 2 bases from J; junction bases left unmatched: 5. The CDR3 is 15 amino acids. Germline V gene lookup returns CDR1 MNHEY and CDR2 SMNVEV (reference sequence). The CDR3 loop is CASSLQGAGNYGYTF. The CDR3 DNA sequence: TGTGCCAGCAGTTTGCAGGGGGCAGGGAACTATGGCTACACCTTC.

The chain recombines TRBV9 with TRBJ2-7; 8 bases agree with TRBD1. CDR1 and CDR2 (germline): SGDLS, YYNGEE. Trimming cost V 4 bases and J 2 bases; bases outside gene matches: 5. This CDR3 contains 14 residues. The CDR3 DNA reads TGTGCCAGCAGCCGGGGACAGGCTCCCTACGAGCAGTACTTC. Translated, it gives CASSRGQAPYEQYF.

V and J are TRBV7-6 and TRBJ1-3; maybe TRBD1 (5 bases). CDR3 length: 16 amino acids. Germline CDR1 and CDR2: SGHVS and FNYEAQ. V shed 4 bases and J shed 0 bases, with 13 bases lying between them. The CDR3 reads CASSWGDPGSGNTIYF. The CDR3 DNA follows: TGTGCCAGCAGCTGGGGGGACCCGGGCTCTGGAAACACCATATATTTT.

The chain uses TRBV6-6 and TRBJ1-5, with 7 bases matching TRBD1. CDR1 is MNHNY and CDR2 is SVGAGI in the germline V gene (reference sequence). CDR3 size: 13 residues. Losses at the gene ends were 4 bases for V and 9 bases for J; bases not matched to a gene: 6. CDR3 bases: TGTGCCAGCAGTTCCCAGACAGGGAGGCCCCAGCATTTT. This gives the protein CASSSQTGRPQHF.

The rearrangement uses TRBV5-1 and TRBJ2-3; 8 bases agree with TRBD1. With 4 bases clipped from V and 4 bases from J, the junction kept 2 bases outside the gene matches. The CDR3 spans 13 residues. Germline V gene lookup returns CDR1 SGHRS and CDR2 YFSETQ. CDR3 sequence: CASSDRGSDTQYF. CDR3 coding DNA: TGCGCCAGCAGCGACAGGGGCTCAGATACGCAGTATTTT.

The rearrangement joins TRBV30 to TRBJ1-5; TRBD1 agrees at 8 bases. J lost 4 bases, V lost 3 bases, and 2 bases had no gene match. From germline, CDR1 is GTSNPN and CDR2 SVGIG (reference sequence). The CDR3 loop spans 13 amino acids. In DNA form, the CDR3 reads TGTGCCTGGAGAGGACAGGGTAATCAGCCCCAGCATTTT. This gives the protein CAWRGQGNQPQHF.

The CDR3 is CASSLRHRGSPVEETQYF. The CDR3 DNA sequence: TGTGCCAGCAGCTTAAGGCATAGGGGTTCCCCGGTCGAAGAGACCCAGTACTTC. The chain joins TRBV11-3 to TRBJ2-5; the D gene is possibly TRBD1 (5 bases). Germline CDR1 reads SGHNT; CDR2 reads YENEEA. The CDR3 runs 18 residues. Trimming removed 2 bases at V and 3 bases at J, with 22 bases between.

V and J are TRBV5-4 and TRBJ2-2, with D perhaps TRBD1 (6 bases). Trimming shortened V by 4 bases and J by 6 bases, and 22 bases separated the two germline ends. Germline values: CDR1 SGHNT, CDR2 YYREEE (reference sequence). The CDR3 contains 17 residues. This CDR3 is CASSSLGAQGWPGELFF. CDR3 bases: TGTGCCAGCAGCAGCTTGGGTGCTCAGGGGTGGCCCGGGGAGCTGTTTTTT.

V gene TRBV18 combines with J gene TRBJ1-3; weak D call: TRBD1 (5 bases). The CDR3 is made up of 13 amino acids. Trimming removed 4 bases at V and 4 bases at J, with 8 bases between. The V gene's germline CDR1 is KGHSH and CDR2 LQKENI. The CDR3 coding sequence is TGTGCCAGCTCACAGGGGCCGGGAAACACCATATATTTT. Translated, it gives CASSQGPGNTIYF. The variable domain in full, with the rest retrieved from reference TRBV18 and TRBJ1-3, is NAGVMQNPRHLVRRRGQEARLRCSPMKGHSHVYWYRQLPEEGLKFMVYLQKENIIDESGMPKERFSAEFPKEGPSILRIQQVVRGDSAAYFCASSQGPGNTIYFGEGSWLTVV.

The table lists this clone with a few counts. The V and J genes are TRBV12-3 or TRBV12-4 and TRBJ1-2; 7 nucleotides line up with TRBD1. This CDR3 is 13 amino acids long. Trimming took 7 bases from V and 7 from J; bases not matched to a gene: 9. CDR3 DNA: TGTGCCAGCACCATCTCCACAGGGGTTGGCTACACCTTC. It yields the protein CASTISTGVGYTF.

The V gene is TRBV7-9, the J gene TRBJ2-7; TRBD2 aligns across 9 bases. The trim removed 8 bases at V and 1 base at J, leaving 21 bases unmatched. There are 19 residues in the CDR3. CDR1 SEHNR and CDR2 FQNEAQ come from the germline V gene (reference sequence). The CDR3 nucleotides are TGTGCCAGCGCCTTAAGATTAGCGGGAGATTCTAGTGGGTCCTACGAGCAGTACTTC. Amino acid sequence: CASALRLAGDSSGSYEQYF.

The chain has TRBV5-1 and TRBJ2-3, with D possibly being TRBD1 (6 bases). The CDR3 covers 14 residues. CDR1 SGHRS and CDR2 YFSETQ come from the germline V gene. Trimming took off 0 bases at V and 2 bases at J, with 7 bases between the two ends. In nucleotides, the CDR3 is TGCGCCAGCAGCTTGGGGACAGCCACAGATACGCAGTATTTT. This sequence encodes CASSLGTATDTQYF. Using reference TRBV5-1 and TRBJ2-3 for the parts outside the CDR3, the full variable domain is KAGVTQTPRYLIKTRGQQVTLSCSPISGHRSVSWYQQTPGQGLQFLFEYFSETQRNKGNFPGRFSGRQFSNSRSEMNVSTLELGDSALYLCASSLGTATDTQYFGPGTRLTVL.

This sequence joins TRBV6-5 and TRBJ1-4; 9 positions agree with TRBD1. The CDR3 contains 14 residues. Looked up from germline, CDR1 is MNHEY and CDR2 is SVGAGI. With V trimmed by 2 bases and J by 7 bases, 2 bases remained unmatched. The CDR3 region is CASSYNRGLEKLFF. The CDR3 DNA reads TGTGCCAGCAGTTACAACAGGGGGCTTGAAAAACTGTTTTTT.

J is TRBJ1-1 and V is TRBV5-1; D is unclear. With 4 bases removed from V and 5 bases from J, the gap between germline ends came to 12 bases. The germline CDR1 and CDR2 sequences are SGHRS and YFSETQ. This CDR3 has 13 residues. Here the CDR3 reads CASSLGSSTEAFF. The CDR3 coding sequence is TGCGCCAGCAGCCTCGGTAGTTCTACTGAAGCTTTCTTT.

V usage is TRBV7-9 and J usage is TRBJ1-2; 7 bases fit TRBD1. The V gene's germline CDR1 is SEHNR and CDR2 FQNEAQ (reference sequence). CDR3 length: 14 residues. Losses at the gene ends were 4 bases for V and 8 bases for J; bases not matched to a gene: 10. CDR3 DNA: TGTGCCAGCAGCTATAACAGGGGATACGAGGGCTACACCTTC. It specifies CASSYNRGYEGYTF.

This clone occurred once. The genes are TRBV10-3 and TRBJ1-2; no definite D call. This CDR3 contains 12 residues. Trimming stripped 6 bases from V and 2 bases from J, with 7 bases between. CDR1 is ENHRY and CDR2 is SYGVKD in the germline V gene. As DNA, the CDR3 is TGTGCCATCAGCACGCTAAACTATGGCTACACCTTC. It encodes CAISTLNYGYTF.

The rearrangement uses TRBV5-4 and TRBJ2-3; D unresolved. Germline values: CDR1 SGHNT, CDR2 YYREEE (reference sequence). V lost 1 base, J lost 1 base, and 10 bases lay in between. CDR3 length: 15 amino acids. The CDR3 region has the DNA TGTGCCAGCAGCTTGATTGAGAGTGGCACAGATACGCAGTATTTT. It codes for CASSLIESGTDTQYF.

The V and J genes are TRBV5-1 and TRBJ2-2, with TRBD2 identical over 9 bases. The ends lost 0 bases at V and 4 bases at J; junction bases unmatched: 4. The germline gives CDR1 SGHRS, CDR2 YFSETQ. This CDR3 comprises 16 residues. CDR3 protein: CASSLVSSGITGELFF. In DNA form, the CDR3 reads TGCGCCAGCAGCTTGGTGTCTAGCGGGATCACCGGGGAGCTGTTTTTT.

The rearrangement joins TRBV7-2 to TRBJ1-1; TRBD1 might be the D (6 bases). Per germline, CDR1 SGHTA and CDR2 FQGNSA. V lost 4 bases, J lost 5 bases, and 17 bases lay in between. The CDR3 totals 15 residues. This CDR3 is CASSSRTVGNTEAFF. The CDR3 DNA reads TGTGCCAGCAGCTCTCGGACAGTCGGAAATACTGAAGCTTTCTTT.

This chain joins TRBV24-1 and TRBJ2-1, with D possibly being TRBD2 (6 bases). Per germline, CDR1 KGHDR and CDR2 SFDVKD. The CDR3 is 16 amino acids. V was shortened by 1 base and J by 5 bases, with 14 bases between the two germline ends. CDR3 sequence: CATSDFWDSNNNEQFF. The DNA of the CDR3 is TGTGCCACCAGTGATTTCTGGGACTCGAATAACAATGAGCAGTTCTTC.

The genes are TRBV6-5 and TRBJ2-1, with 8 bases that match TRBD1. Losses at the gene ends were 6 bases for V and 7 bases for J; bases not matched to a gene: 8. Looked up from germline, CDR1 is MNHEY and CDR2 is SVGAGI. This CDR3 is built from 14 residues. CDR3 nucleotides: TGTGCCAGCAGAAGGACAGGGCTAGGGAATGAGCAGTTCTTC. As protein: CASRRTGLGNEQFF.